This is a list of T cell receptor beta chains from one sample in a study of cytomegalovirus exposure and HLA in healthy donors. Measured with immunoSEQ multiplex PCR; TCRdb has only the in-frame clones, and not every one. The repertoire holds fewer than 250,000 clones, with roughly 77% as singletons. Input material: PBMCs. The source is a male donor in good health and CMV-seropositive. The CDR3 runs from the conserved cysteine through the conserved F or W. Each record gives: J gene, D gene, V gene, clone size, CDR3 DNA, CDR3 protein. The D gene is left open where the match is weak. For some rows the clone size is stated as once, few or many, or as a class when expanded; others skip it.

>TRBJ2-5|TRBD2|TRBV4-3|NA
TGCGCCAGCAGCCAAGATGTACTAGCGGGGGGACGGACCCAGTACTTC
CASSQDVLAGGRTQYF
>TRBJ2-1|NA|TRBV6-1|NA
TGTGCCAGCAGTGGGACTTCCACCTATGAGCAGTTCTTC
CASSGTSTYEQFF
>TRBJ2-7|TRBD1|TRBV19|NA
TGTGCCAGTAGTCGCCGGGGACAGCTCTACGAGCAGTACTTC
CASSRRGQLYEQYF
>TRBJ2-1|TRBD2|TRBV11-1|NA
TGTGCCAGCAGCTTAGAACTAGCGGGGAACAATGAGCAGTTCTTC
CASSLELAGNNEQFF
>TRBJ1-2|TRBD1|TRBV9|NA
TGTGCCAGCAGCACAGGGACAGCTCTCTATGGCTACACCTTC
CASSTGTALYGYTF
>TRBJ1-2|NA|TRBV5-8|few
TGTGCCAGCAGCGTGCCTTTCGGGAGGCCCTATGGCTACACCTTC
CASSVPFGRPYGYTF
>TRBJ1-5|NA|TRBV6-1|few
TGTGCCAGCCTACAGGCTTTGAATCAGCCCCAGCATTTT
CASLQALNQPQHF
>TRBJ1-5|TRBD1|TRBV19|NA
TGTGCCAGTAGTCCCGACAGGGGAACGGCGAATATTTTTCCCGGGTCGGATCAGCCCCAGCATTTT
CASSPDRGTANIFPGSDQPQHF
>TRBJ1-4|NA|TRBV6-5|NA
TGTGCCAGCGCAGAACGTCGGGATGAAAAACTGTTTTTT
CASAERRDEKLFF
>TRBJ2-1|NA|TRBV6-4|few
TGTGCCAGCAGTGAAACACCGGGACACGGCTACAATGAGCAGTTCTTC
CASSETPGHGYNEQFF
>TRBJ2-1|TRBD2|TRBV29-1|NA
TGCAGCGTTGCAACCGGGAGGGGCGAGTTCTTC
CSVATGRGEFF
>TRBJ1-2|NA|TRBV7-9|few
TGTGCCAGCAGCTGGAAGCAGGAGGGTGGCTACACCTTC
CASSWKQEGGYTF
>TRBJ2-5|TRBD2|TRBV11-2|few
TGTGCCAGCAGCTTAGTAATGGGGGGGAGGGCCCCGGAGACCCAGTACTTC
CASSLVMGGRAPETQYF
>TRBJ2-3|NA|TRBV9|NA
TGTGCCAGCAGCGTCCAGGGGCGTGTGGCAGATACGCAGTATTTT
CASSVQGRVADTQYF
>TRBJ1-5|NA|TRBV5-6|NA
TGTGCCAGCAGCTTCCGGTTGGGGGGTCCCGATCAGCCCCAGCATTTT
CASSFRLGGPDQPQHF
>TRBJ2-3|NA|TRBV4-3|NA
TGCGCCAGCAGCCAAGGAAAGGGAGGCACAGATACGCAGTATTTT
CASSQGKGGTDTQYF
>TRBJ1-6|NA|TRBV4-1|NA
TGCGCCAGCAGCCCAACAGGGACGGGGTATAATTCACCCCTCCACTTT
CASSPTGTGYNSPLHF
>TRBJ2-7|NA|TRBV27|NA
TGTGCCAGCAGTTTACAGCCCGGGGAAACCTTCTACGAGCAGTACTTC
CASSLQPGETFYEQYF
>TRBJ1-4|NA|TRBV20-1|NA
TGCAGTGCCGGGGGTGAAAAACTGTTTTTT
CSAGGEKLFF
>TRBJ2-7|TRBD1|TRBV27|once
TGTGCCAGCAGTTTAAGGAGGACAGGTAACTACGAGCAGTACTTC
CASSLRRTGNYEQYF
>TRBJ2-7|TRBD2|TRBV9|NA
TGTGCCAGCAGCCCTCACCGGGGGGTGGCCTACGAGCAGTACTTC
CASSPHRGVAYEQYF
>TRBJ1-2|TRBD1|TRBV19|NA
TGTGCCAGTACCTCAAGACCGGGACAGGGAATCTATGGCTACACCTTC
CASTSRPGQGIYGYTF
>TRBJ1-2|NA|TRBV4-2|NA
TGTGCCAGCAGCCAAGATCCCTTTACAGCGGACTACTATGGCTACACCTTC
CASSQDPFTADYYGYTF
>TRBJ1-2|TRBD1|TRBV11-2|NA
TGTGCCAGCAGCTTTTCACCGGGACAGGGGTCTCATGGCTACACCTTC
CASSFSPGQGSHGYTF
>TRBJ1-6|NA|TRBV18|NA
TGTGCCAGCTCCGTTGACATGAATTCACCCCTCCACTTT
CASSVDMNSPLHF
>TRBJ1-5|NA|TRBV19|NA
TGTGCCAGTAGTATAGATCGCGGATATAGCAATCAGCCCCAGCATTTT
CASSIDRGYSNQPQHF
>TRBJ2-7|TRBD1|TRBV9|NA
TGTGCCAGCAGTTCCCTACCGGGACAGGGAACCTACGAGCAGTACTTC
CASSSLPGQGTYEQYF
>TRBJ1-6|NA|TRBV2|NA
TGTGCCAGCAGTGAAGAGGGGTCAAGGCCACCCCTCCACTTT
CASSEEGSRPPLHF
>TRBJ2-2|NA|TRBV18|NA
TGTGCCAGCTCACCCGTGGGCCTCGGGGAGCTGTTTTTT
CASSPVGLGELFF
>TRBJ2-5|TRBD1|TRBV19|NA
TGTGCCAGTAACACGGGACAGGGGGAGACCCAGTACTTC
CASNTGQGETQYF
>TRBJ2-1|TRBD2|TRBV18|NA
TGTGCCAGCTCCGAGGTAGCGGGAGAGGTGGGTGAGCAGTTCTTC
CASSEVAGEVGEQFF
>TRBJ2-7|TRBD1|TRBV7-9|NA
TGTGCCAGCAGCTTAACCGGGACAGGGAGCGAGCAGTACTTC
CASSLTGTGSEQYF
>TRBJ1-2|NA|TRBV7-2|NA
TGTGCCAGCAGCTTAGTGGCAGGGGATGGTGGCTACACCTTC
CASSLVAGDGGYTF
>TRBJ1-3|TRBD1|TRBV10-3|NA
TGTGCCATCAGTGAGGGGACAGGGGGCTCAGGAAACACCATATATTTT
CAISEGTGGSGNTIYF
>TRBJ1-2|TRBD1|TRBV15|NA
TGTGCCACCAGCAGAAAGGGACAGTCTAACTATGGCTACACCTTC
CATSRKGQSNYGYTF
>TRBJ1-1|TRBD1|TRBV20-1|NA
TGCAGTGCTAAGGACAGGATCGGAGCTTTCTTT
CSAKDRIGAFF
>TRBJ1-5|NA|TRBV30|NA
TGTGCCTGGAGTGTATATGGCAGGGGCAATCAGCCCCAGCATTTT
CAWSVYGRGNQPQHF
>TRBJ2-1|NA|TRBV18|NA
TGTGCCAGCTCACCACCGACAGATGAGCAGTTCTTC
CASSPPTDEQFF
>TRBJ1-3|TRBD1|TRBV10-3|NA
TGTGCCATGGGGACAGGGGCTGGAAACACCATATATTTT
CAMGTGAGNTIYF
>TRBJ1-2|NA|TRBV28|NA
TGTGCCAGCAGTTTAGGGGGCGGGCCACCGAACTATGGCTACACCTTC
CASSLGGGPPNYGYTF
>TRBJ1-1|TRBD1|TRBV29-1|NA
TGCAGCGTTCGGACAGGGCTTCTAGAAGCTTTCTTT
CSVRTGLLEAFF
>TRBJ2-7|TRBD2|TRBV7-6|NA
TGTGCCAGCAGCTTAGGGTCGGGAGGGCCTGTTTACGAGCAGTACTTC
CASSLGSGGPVYEQYF
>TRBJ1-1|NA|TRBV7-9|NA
TGTTCCTCACAGGGTTTGAACACTGAAGCTTTCTTT
CSSQGLNTEAFF
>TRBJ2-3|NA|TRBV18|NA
TGTGCCAGCTCAGCAGTTGGCCGCACAGATACGCAGTATTTT
CASSAVGRTDTQYF
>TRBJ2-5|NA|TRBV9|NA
TGTGCCAGCAGCGTGGGGACAACAACTCAAGAGACCCAGTACTTC
CASSVGTTTQETQYF
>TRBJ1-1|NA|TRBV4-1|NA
TGCGCCAGCAGCCAAGGTTTGGGCGACGCCACTGAAGCTTTCTTT
CASSQGLGDATEAFF
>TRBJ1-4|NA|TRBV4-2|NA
TGTGCCAGCAGCCAAGTAGGGGTTTCTAATGAAAAACTGTTTTTT
CASSQVGVSNEKLFF
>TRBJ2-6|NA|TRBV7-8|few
TGTGCCAGCAGCTTAGACAGGTCCTCTGGGGCCAACGTCCTGACTTTC
CASSLDRSSGANVLTF
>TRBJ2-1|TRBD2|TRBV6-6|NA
TGTGCCAGCACCACCGCGGGGGAAGGTGAGCAGTTCTTC
CASTTAGEGEQFF
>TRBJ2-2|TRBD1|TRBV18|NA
TGTGCCAGCTCACCCCTCGGGACAGCCGGGGAGCTGTTTTTT
CASSPLGTAGELFF
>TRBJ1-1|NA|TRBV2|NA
TGTGCCAGCAGTGTGAGAGAGAACACTGAAGCTTTCTTT
CASSVRENTEAFF
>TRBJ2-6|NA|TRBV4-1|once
TGCGCCAGCAGCCAGTCAGTGGCCGTACGCTCTGGGGCCAACGTCCTGACTTTC
CASSQSVAVRSGANVLTF
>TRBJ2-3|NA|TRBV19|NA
TGTGCCAGTAGTATAGGTCTGAGGATTTCGGATACGCAGTATTTT
CASSIGLRISDTQYF
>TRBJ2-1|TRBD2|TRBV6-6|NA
TGTGCCAGCAGTCTAACTAGCGGGAGCTACAATGAGCAGTTCTTC
CASSLTSGSYNEQFF
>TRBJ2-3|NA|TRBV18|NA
TGTGCCAGCTCACCTACTTTACTAGAATACACAGATACGCAGTATTTT
CASSPTLLEYTDTQYF